The next 21 T cell receptor beta chains were all read from a single sample in a study of T cell responses to AZD1222 COVID-19 vaccine. TCRdb keeps only in-frame clones here, not all; method: immunoSEQ multiplex PCR. The data show 150,000 or so clones, about 91% seen once. Sequencing used peripheral blood, obtained on day 0 of AZD1222 vaccination. These receptors were obtained from an adult in good health.

The J gene is TRBJ1-2, the V gene TRBV29-1; 10 bases agree with TRBD1. The length of the CDR3 is 14 residues. Trimming cost V 2 bases and J 3 bases; bases outside gene matches: 3. Germline V CDR1 and CDR2: SQVTM, ANQGSEA. DNA for the CDR3: TGCAGCGTTGAACGGACAGGGGGAGACTATGGCTACACCTTC. Encoded protein: CSVERTGGDYGYTF.

This chain links TRBV19 with TRBJ1-1; D gene unclear. The CDR3 extends over 13 amino acids. V lost 3 bases to trimming and J lost 0 bases, with 5 bases between them. Germline CDR1 LNHDA, CDR2 SQIVND (reference sequence). The CDR3 region has the DNA TGTGCCAGTAGTATCCAGTTGAACACTGAAGCTTTCTTT. Translation: CASSIQLNTEAFF.

This clone is a singleton in its sample. The chain couples TRBV19 to TRBJ1-5, with 7 positions matching TRBD1. V dropped 6 bases and J dropped 1; count of bases not matched to a gene: 3. Per germline, CDR1 LNHDA and CDR2 SQIVND (reference sequence). The CDR3 length is 14 residues. The CDR3 nucleotides are TGTGCCAGTAGCATCAGGGGGAGCAATCAGCCCCAGCATTTT. Its translation: CASSIRGSNQPQHF.

V gene TRBV27 combines with J gene TRBJ1-2, with 7 bases that match TRBD1. The CDR3 has 13 amino acids. CDR1 MNHEY and CDR2 SMNVEV come from the germline V gene (reference sequence). Trimming took 6 bases from V and 4 from J; bases not matched to a gene: 5. The CDR3 DNA reads TGTGCCAGCAGCCTTACAGGGGTCTATGGCTACACCTTC. It yields the protein CASSLTGVYGYTF.

This chain connects TRBV5-1 to TRBJ1-4; D ambiguous. V shed 4 bases and J shed 0 bases, with 7 bases lying between them. Per germline, CDR1 SGHRS and CDR2 YFSETQ. This CDR3 is built from 14 residues. CDR3 DNA: TGCGCCAGCAGCATCGGAGCAACTAATGAAAAACTGTTTTTT. The encoded protein is CASSIGATNEKLFF.

The rearrangement uses TRBV7-9 and TRBJ1-2; D uncertain. The V and J ends lost 4 bases and 6 bases respectively, with 15 bases between them. This CDR3 comprises 14 residues. The germline gives CDR1 SEHNR, CDR2 FQNEAQ (reference sequence). CDR3 bases: TGTGCCAGCAGCTACTATACGGAGAATAATGGCTACACCTTC. It encodes CASSYYTENNGYTF.

The chain joins TRBV27 to TRBJ2-7; 10 bases agree with TRBD1. CDR3 length equals 15 residues. With V trimmed by 3 bases and J by 3 bases, 5 bases remained unmatched. Germline CDR1 and CDR2: MNHEY and SMNVEV (reference sequence). CDR3 region: CASSFGTGVDYEQYF. In DNA, the CDR3 is TGTGCCAGCAGTTTTGGGACAGGGGTCGACTACGAGCAGTACTTC.

The chain carries TRBV7-2 and TRBJ1-3; 8 nucleotides line up with TRBD1. V was clipped by 0 bases and J by 0 bases; unmatched bases: 10. The CDR3 loop spans 19 amino acids. In germline, CDR1 is SGHTA, CDR2 FQGNSA. This chain's CDR3 is CASSLASYPTGASGNTIYF. For the CDR3, the DNA is TGTGCCAGCAGCTTAGCCTCGTACCCGACAGGGGCCTCTGGAAACACCATATATTTT.

The chain links TRBV7-8 to TRBJ1-4; tentatively, D is TRBD1 (6 bases). Germline-derived CDR1 and CDR2 are SGHVS and FQNEAQ. The CDR3 totals 14 residues. V dropped 5 bases and J dropped 5 bases, with 12 bases sitting between them. CDR3 protein: CASSPQGRNEKLFF. CDR3 nucleotides: TGTGCCAGCAGCCCCCAGGGGAGGAATGAAAAACTGTTTTTT.

This chain connects TRBV20-1 to TRBJ2-7; 7 positions agree with TRBD1. CDR3 length: 11 residues. The germline V gene encodes CDR1 DFQATT and CDR2 SNEGSKA (reference sequence). The trim removed 1 base at V and 9 bases at J, leaving 3 bases unmatched. CDR3 nucleotides: TGCAGTGCTAGAGGACAGGGCAGGCAGTACTTC. As protein: CSARGQGRQYF.

CDR3 in DNA: TGTGCCATCAGTGATAGCGGGAGCCACAATGAGCAGTTCTTC. As protein: CAISDSGSHNEQFF. This rearrangement joins TRBV10-3 to TRBJ2-1; the match to TRBD2 covers 9 bases. V was pared by 3 bases and J by 5 bases, with 2 bases of the junction left unmatched. In germline, CDR1 is ENHRY, CDR2 SYGVKD. This CDR3 contains 14 residues.

This rearrangement joins TRBV11-2 to TRBJ1-6; TRBD1 matches at 10 bases. Germline V gives CDR1 SGHAT, CDR2 FQNNGV. The CDR3 extends over 15 amino acids. J gave up 9 bases and V 5 bases, and 7 bases lay outside the gene matches. The DNA for the CDR3 is TGTGCCAGCAGCCCCCGGACAGGGGGTGGTTCACCCCTCCACTTT. It translates to CASSPRTGGGSPLHF.

The V and J genes are TRBV10-3 and TRBJ2-7; 8 bases match TRBD1. The trim removed 8 bases at V and 5 bases at J, leaving 2 bases unmatched. Germline CDR1 and CDR2: ENHRY and SYGVKD. This CDR3 contains 11 residues. CDR3 sequence (DNA): TGTGCCATCGGACAGGGCAACGAGCAGTACTTC. Translation: CAIGQGNEQYF.

This chain uses TRBV30 with TRBJ1-4, with D uncertain. CDR1 is GTSNPN, CDR2 SVGIG, per germline (reference sequence). Trimming shortened V by 1 base and J by 5 bases, and 8 bases separated the two germline ends. The CDR3 contains 13 residues. CDR3 bases: TGTGCCTGGAGTGGCAGCTCGAATGAAAAACTGTTTTTT. Amino acid sequence: CAWSGSSNEKLFF.

The chain employs TRBV5-5 and TRBJ2-2, with 16 bases fitting TRBD2. V was clipped by 3 bases and J by 7 bases; unmatched bases: 12. The V gene's germline CDR1 is SGHKS and CDR2 YYEKEE (reference sequence). The CDR3 is 19 amino acids. The CDR3: CASSSPTGTSGGVVGELFF. For the CDR3, the DNA is TGTGCCAGCAGCTCACCGACCGGGACTAGCGGGGGGGTTGTCGGGGAGCTGTTTTTT.

The V and J genes are TRBV24-1 and TRBJ2-5, with TRBD2 matching 8 bases. From germline, CDR1 is KGHDR and CDR2 SFDVKD. Germline trimming cut 3 bases from V and 4 bases from J; bases unmatched to any gene: 12. The CDR3 totals 17 residues. The CDR3 DNA sequence: TGTGCCACCAGTGATCCCCCGGGAGGGCCGGGGATAGAGACCCAGTACTTC. Translation gives CATSDPPGGPGIETQYF.

This clone was detected once. The junction does not match germline at one end; this may be a read error. V usage is TRBV2 and J usage is TRBJ2-2; no firm D call. The CDR3 is 15 residues long. Per germline, CDR1 SNHLY and CDR2 FYNNEI. In DNA form, the CDR3 reads TGTGCCAGCAGCGAAGGGCAAAATAGGGCCGGGGAGCTGTTTTTT. Amino acids: CASSEGQNRAGELFF.

The gene calls are TRBV7-8 and TRBJ2-1, with TRBD2 matching 7 bases. Germline trimming cut 0 bases from V and 10 bases from J; bases unmatched to any gene: 12. The CDR3 is 16 amino acids. The V gene's germline CDR1 is SGHVS and CDR2 FQNEAQ. The chain's CDR3 is CASSLALGGVHLEQFF. CDR3 coding DNA: TGTGCCAGCAGCTTAGCGTTGGGGGGGGTCCACTTGGAGCAGTTCTTC.

The rearrangement links TRBV6-5 to TRBJ2-7, with TRBD1 matching 8 bases. With V trimmed by 2 bases and J by 6 bases, 12 bases remained unmatched. This CDR3 comprises 16 residues. Looked up from germline, CDR1 is MNHEY and CDR2 is SVGAGI. Here the CDR3 DNA reads TGTGCCAGCAGTTACGGCTACAGCCCAGGGGGCGGCGAGCAGTACTTC. It yields the protein CASSYGYSPGGGEQYF.

This chain connects TRBV18 to TRBJ1-1; D unresolved. In germline, CDR1 is KGHSH, CDR2 LQKENI. This CDR3 is 17 amino acids long. The V end lost 3 bases, the J end lost 1 base, and 18 bases lay between the germline ends. The CDR3 DNA sequence: TGTGCCAGCTCACCCCTGGCAGGCGTTTCTACGAACACTGAAGCTTTCTTT. As protein: CASSPLAGVSTNTEAFF.

The chain uses TRBV18 and TRBJ1-3; a possible D gene is TRBD1 (5 bases). Germline lookup yields CDR1 KGHSH and CDR2 LQKENI. Trimming cost V 5 bases and J 4 bases, with 12 bases left between them. This CDR3 comprises 14 residues. The CDR3 region is CASSSGHPGNTIYF. CDR3 bases: TGTGCCAGCTCAAGTGGACACCCCGGAAACACCATATATTTT.